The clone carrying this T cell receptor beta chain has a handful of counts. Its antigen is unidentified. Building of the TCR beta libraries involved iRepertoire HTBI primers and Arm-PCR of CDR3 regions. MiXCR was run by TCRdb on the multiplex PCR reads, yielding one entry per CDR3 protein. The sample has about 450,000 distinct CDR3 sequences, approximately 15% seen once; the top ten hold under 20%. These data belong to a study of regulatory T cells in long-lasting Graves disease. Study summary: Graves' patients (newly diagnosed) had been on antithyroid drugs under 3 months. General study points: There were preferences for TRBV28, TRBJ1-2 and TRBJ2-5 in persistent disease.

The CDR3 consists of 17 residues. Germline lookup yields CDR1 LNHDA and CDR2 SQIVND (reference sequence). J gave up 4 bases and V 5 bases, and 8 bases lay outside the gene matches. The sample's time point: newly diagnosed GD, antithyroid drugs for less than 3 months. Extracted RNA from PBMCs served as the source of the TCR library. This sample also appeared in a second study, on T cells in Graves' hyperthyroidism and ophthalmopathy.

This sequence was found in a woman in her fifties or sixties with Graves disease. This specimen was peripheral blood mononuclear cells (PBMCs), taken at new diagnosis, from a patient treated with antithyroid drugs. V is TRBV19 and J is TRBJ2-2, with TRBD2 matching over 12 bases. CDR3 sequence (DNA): TGTGCCAGTAGTGCCCCCGGGACTAGCGGGCGCACCGGGGAGCTGTTTTTT. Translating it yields CASSAPGTSGRTGELFF. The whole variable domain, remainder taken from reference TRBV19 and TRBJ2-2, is DGGITQSPKYLFRKEGQNVTLSCEQNLNHDAMYWYRQDPGQGLRLIYYSQIVNDFQKGDIAEGYSVSREKKESFPLTVTSAQKNPTAFYLCASSAPGTSGRTGELFFGEGSRLTVL.